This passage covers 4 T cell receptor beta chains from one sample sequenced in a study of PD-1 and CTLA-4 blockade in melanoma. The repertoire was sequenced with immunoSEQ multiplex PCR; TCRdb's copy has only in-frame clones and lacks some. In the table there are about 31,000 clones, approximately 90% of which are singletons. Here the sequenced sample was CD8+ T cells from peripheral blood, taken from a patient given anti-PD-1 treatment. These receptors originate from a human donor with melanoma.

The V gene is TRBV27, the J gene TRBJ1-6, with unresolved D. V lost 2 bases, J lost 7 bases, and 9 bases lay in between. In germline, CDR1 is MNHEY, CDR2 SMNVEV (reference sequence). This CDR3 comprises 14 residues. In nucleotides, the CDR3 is TGTGCCAGCAGTTTAGTAGGTTTAAATTCACCCCTCCACTTT. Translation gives CASSLVGLNSPLHF.

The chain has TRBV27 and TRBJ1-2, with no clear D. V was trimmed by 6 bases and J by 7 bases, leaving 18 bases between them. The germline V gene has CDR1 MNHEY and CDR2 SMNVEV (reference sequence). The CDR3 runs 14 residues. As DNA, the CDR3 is TGTGCCAGCAGCGCCCTCGGGCCCCGGCGTGGCTACACCTTC. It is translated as CASSALGPRRGYTF.

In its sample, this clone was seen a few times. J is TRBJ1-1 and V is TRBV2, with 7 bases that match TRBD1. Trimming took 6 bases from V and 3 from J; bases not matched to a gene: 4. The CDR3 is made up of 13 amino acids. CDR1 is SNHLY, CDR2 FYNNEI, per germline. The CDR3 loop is CASSSGTDTEAFF. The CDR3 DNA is TGTGCCAGCAGCTCCGGGACAGACACTGAAGCTTTCTTT.

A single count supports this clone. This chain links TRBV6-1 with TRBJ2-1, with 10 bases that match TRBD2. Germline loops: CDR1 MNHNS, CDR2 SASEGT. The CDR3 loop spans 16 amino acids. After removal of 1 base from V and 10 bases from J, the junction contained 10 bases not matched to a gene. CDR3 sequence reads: CASSEEASSGRLEQFF. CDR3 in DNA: TGTGCCAGCAGTGAAGAAGCGTCTAGCGGGAGATTGGAGCAGTTCTTC.